This T cell receptor (beta chain) originates from a study of T cell responses to AZD1222 COVID-19 vaccine. Study information: Analyses pooled second doses at about 4 or about 12 weeks. General observations from the study: Unmutated variant regions are reportedly targeted by nearly half of spike-specific TCRs. Donors in the cohort were predominantly white British and more often female, and clonal diversity was possibly underestimated.

This CDR3 comprises 15 residues. V shed 5 bases and J shed 8 bases, with 16 bases lying between them. Germline CDR1 reads SGHVS; CDR2 reads FNYEAQ. The data were produced by immunoSEQ multiplex PCR, yet TCRdb's version contains in-frame clones alone and is incomplete. The sample has some 200,000 clones, approximately 91% seen once. Notes on this clone: Its antigen is currently unknown.

V gene TRBV7-6 combines with J gene TRBJ1-6; tentatively, D is TRBD1 (5 bases). This receptor was identified in an adult in good health. The specimen was peripheral blood, collected on day 0 of AZD1222 vaccination. For the CDR3, the DNA is TGTGCCAGCAGCCTGATATGGGGGACTGATTCACCCCTCCACTTT. As protein: CASSLIWGTDSPLHF.